This TCR beta chain comes out of a study of early T cells in non-severe SARS-CoV-2 infection. Study information: Sequencing was performed on bulk RNA from unsorted whole blood, leaving chains unpaired. General study findings and limits: VDJdb-based matching was biased toward anti-spike CD8 responses and missed private and CD4 specificities.

In regard to this clonotype: What it binds is not known.

Individual cDNA molecules received unique molecular identifiers during library preparation. TCRdb analysed the 5' RACE reads with MiXCR anew, one entry per CDR3 protein. Of about 56,000 distinct CDR3 sequences detected, about 10% appear once; the ten largest clones hold 5.5% to 7%. The source of this sequence is an adult who was a healthcare worker with PCR-confirmed SARS-CoV-2 infection or an uninfected control (not recorded which). Source material: whole blood.

The CDR3 region is CASSSPPGPGAFF. DNA of the CDR3: TGTGCCAGCAGCTCCCCGCCGGGCCCAGGGGCTTTCTTT. This chain connects TRBV7-2 to TRBJ1-1; tentative D call: TRBD1 (5 bases). This CDR3 spans 13 amino acids. Trimming shortened V by 4 bases and J by 11 bases, and 17 bases separated the two germline ends. CDR1 is SGHTA, CDR2 FQGNSA, per germline.